Given below is one TCR beta chain in context. Germline V gene sequence: CDR1 MGHRA, CDR2 YSYEKL. CDR3 length equals 15 residues. V trimming: 0 bases; J trimming: 3 bases; junction bases outside the gene matches: 2. Sequencing used immunoSEQ multiplex PCR; TCRdb keeps in-frame clones, though not all of them. The sample lists some 14,000 clones; around 87% were seen once. The sample comes from a study of blood T cell repertoires in COVID-19. Study details: PBMCs, B-cell-depleted T cells, or T cells were the source of the cDNA or gDNA that made up the material.

The receptor was isolated from a human donor in a cohort sampled during active COVID-19. Input material: peripheral blood. The chain combines TRBV4-1 with TRBJ1-2; 9 positions match TRBD1. The CDR3 is CASSQDRTGDYGYTF. DNA of the CDR3: TGCGCCAGCAGCCAAGACCGGACAGGGGACTATGGCTACACCTTC.